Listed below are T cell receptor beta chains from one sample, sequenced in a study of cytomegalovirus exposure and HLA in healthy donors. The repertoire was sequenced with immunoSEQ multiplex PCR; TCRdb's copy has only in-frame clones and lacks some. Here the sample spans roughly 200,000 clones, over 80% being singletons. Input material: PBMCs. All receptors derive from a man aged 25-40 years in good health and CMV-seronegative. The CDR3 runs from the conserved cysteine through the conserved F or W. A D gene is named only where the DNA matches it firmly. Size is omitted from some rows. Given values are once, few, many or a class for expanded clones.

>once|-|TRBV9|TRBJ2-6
TGTGCCAGCAGCGTAGCCACGTGGAGCTCTGGGGCCAACGTCCTGACTTTC
CASSVATWSSGANVLTF
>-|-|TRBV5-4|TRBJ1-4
TGTGCCAGCAGCGTCGACATTACTAATGAAAAACTGTTTTTT
CASSVDITNEKLFF
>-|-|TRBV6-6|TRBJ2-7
TGTGCCAGCAGTCCGTCCGGTCTCTCCCACGAGCAGTACTTC
CASSPSGLSHEQYF
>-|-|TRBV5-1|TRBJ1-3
TGCGCCAGCAGCTTTGGAGCGTCCTCTGGAAACACCATATATTTT
CASSFGASSGNTIYF
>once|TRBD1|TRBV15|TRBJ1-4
TGTGCCACCAGCGGGGTGAAACAGGGGTTAGGTGAAAAACTGTTTTTT
CATSGVKQGLGEKLFF
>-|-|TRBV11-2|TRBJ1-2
TGTGCCAGCAGGCGGGCCCCGGGGAAAAACTATGGCTACACCTTC
CASRRAPGKNYGYTF
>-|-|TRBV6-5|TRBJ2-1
TGTGCCAGCAGAAGGGACTCCAGCTCCTACAATGAGCAGTTCTTC
CASRRDSSSYNEQFF
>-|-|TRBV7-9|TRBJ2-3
TGTGCCAGTTCTAACTCCGATACGCAGTATTTT
CASSNSDTQYF
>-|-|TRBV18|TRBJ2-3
TGTGCCAGCTCACCGAGGCGTGCCAAGGGGGGCACAGATACGCAGTATTTT
CASSPRRAKGGTDTQYF
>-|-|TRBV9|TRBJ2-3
TGTGCCAGCAGCGTGAATCCGAACAGTCGCACAGATACGCAGTATTTT
CASSVNPNSRTDTQYF
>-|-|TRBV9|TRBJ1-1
TGTGCCAGCAGCGTGGAGGGGAGAGGGGACACTGAAGCTTTCTTT
CASSVEGRGDTEAFF
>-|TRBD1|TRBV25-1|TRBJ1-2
TGTGCCAGCAGTGATATCACGACAGGGCGCTATGGCTACACCTTC
CASSDITTGRYGYTF
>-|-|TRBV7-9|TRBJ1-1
TGTTCCAGCAGCCCCGGGACTCAAAACACTGAAGCTTTCTTT
CSSSPGTQNTEAFF
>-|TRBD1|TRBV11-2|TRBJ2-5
TGTGCCAGCAGCCAGACAGGGATAGGAGAGACCCAGTACTTC
CASSQTGIGETQYF